Each of the 14 T cell receptor beta chains below was sequenced from the same sample in a study of CD8 T cells in ankylosing spondylitis. TCRdb analysed the 5' RACE reads with MiXCR anew, one entry per CDR3 protein. The top ten clones hold 0.5% to 0.65% of a sample with about 250,000 distinct CDR3 sequences, more than 20% of them seen once. The sample taken for sequencing was blood, either unsorted or a sorted T cell fraction (not recorded which). These receptors originate from a male donor with ankylosing spondylitis or in good health (not recorded which).

The chain recombines TRBV20-1 with TRBJ2-1, with D possibly called TRBD1 or TRBD2 (5 bases each). Germline V gene lookup returns CDR1 DFQATT and CDR2 SNEGSKA (reference sequence). The CDR3 is made up of 14 amino acids. The V gene lost 4 bases and the J gene lost 0 bases, with 10 bases spanning the gap. The DNA of the CDR3 is TGCAGTGCTACGGGACGAAGCTCCTACAATGAGCAGTTCTTC. Translated, it gives CSATGRSSYNEQFF.

This clonotype was counted at least ten times. The rearrangement links TRBV20-1 to TRBJ2-1; D not resolved. Trimming removed 5 bases at V and 8 bases at J, with 13 bases between. The germline V gene encodes CDR1 DFQATT and CDR2 SNEGSKA (reference sequence). The length of the CDR3 is 12 residues. The CDR3 DNA is TGCAGTGCTGAGAAGGTCTTGGATGAGCAGTTCTTC. It specifies CSAEKVLDEQFF.

This clonotype occurred once. J is TRBJ1-2 and V is TRBV12-3 or TRBV12-4, with unresolved D. The CDR3 runs 14 residues. With 3 bases removed from V and 2 bases from J, the gap between germline ends came to 10 bases. The DNA for the CDR3 is TGTGCCAGCAGTTTGGGCACGCCGAACTATGGCTACACCTTC. Protein: CASSLGTPNYGYTF.

In its sample, this clonotype was seen many times. The chain uses TRBV20-1 and TRBJ1-6; the match to TRBD1 covers 7 bases. The CDR3 sequence is 14 residues long. Per germline, CDR1 DFQATT and CDR2 SNEGSKA (reference sequence). V shed 0 bases and J 10 bases; nucleotides not matched to a gene: 6. This CDR3 is CSARERWGQSPLHF. The CDR3 coding sequence is TGCAGTGCTAGAGAAAGGTGGGGACAGTCACCCCTCCACTTT.

This clonotype was counted only a few times. The chain is built from TRBV20-1 and TRBJ2-7; 7 bases map to TRBD1. With V trimmed by 6 bases and J by 2 bases, 10 bases remained unmatched. Per the germline V gene, CDR1 is DFQATT and CDR2 is SNEGSKA (reference sequence). The CDR3 consists of 14 residues. CDR3 sequence reads: CSATTGDLPYEQYF. CDR3 in DNA: TGCAGTGCGACCACAGGGGATCTGCCCTACGAGCAGTACTTC.

DNA for the CDR3: TGTGCCAGCAGCCAAGACCTGAGCACAGATACGCAGTATTTT. Its protein product is CASSQDLSTDTQYF. The chain has TRBV4-2 and TRBJ2-3, with D unclear. This CDR3 has 14 residues. Germline loops: CDR1 LGHNA, CDR2 YNFKEQ. The V end was cut by 0 bases, the J end by 0 bases, with 4 bases between.

The gene calls are TRBV12-3 or TRBV12-4 and TRBJ2-1; 12 nucleotides align to TRBD2. The V and J ends lost 5 bases and 8 bases, in that order; junction bases with no gene match: 7. This CDR3 has 15 residues. CDR3 in DNA: TGTGCCAGCAGTATGACTAGCGGGGGAGGCGATGAGCAGTTCTTC. It yields the protein CASSMTSGGGDEQFF.

This chain connects TRBV15 to TRBJ2-1; TRBD1 aligns across 10 bases. This CDR3 region has 14 residues. Germline V gene sequence: CDR1 LNHNV, CDR2 YYDKDF (reference sequence). Unmatched junction bases numbered 6, after V lost 4 bases and J lost 9 bases. The CDR3 reads CATSIDRDRGEQFF. In DNA, the CDR3 is TGTGCCACCAGCATTGACCGGGACAGGGGTGAGCAGTTCTTC.

This chain links TRBV25-1 with TRBJ2-7, with 8 bases lining up with TRBD1. V lost 4 bases to trimming and J lost 2 bases; unmatched junction nucleotides: 4. CDR3 size: 14 residues. Germline V CDR1 and CDR2: MGHDK, SYGVNS. CDR3 bases: TGTGCCAGCAGTGTACAGGGGGTGACCTACGAGCAGTACTTC. Its translation is CASSVQGVTYEQYF.

This clonotype was seen more than once but under ten times. V and J are TRBV12-3 or TRBV12-4 and TRBJ2-2; possibly TRBD2 for D (6 bases). V lost 7 bases and J 3 bases, leaving 15 bases between the germline ends. This CDR3 spans 15 amino acids. The CDR3 DNA sequence: TGTGCCAGCACCCGCGGGAAGGGCCACACCGGGGAGCTGTTTTTT. This gives the protein CASTRGKGHTGELFF.

In the case of this clonotype: At one end, the junction sequence differs from germline, possibly due to a read error. V usage is TRBV27 and J usage is TRBJ1-5; D is unclear. Germline CDR1 MNHEY, CDR2 SMNVEV (reference sequence). CDR3 length: 15 residues. This CDR3 reads CASSLFPGANQPQHF. The CDR3 DNA reads as TGTGCCAGCAGCTTATTCCCGGGAGCTAATCAGCCCCAGCATTTT.

The V call is TRBV20-1, the J call TRBJ2-3; TRBD2 matches at 11 bases. There are 16 residues in the CDR3. CDR1 DFQATT and CDR2 SNEGSKA come from the germline V gene (reference sequence). V trimming: 3 bases; J trimming: 1 base; junction bases outside the gene matches: 6. CDR3 nucleotide sequence: TGCAGTGCTAGTCATATACTAGCGGGGGGCACAGATACGCAGTATTTT. Protein sequence: CSASHILAGGTDTQYF.

This clonotype was found once. The genes are TRBV7-9 and TRBJ2-7; D is uncertain. Germline V lookup: CDR1 SEHNR, CDR2 FQNEAQ (reference sequence). This CDR3 comprises 13 residues. Trimming removed 5 bases from V and 0 bases from J, with 8 bases in between. This CDR3 is CASSPGRSYEQYF. As DNA, the CDR3 is TGTGCCAGCAGCCCCGGGCGCTCCTACGAGCAGTACTTC.

This clonotype occurred many times. The CDR3 loop reads CASSFTGGQGQPQHF. In nucleotides, the CDR3 is TGCGCCAGCAGCTTCACTGGGGGCCAGGGCCAGCCCCAGCATTTT. The chain combines TRBV5-1 with TRBJ1-5; weak D call: TRBD1 (6 bases). The CDR3 contains 15 residues. The V gene's germline CDR1 is SGHRS and CDR2 YFSETQ. Trimming cost V 2 bases and J 7 bases, with 16 bases left between them.